These 4 T cell receptor delta chains share one sample of origin, sequenced in a study of Vδ1+ human thymocytes. The study's findings and limits: Thymic TRG and TRD repertoires appeared highly polyclonal, with Gaussian CDR3 length distributions.

These TCRs are of unknown antigen specificity. Extracted RNA was reverse transcribed into cDNA. Multiplex PCR used pooled V-gene forward primers and a constant-region reverse primer to amplify CDR3s. TCRdb re-called the multiplex PCR reads with CATT. The table records about 53,000 delta-chain clones, roughly 16% of them present only once. Sequences were obtained from Vdelta1+ gamma-delta thymocytes from the thymus. This sample's subset: FACS-sorted CD3+ TCRalphabeta- TCRVdelta1+ TCRVdelta2- thymocytes. These receptors were obtained from a girl under three years old who had congenital heart surgery.

There are a few counts of this clone. The V and J genes are TRDV1 and TRDJ1; D not resolved. Germline V CDR1 and CDR2: TSWWSYY, QGS. Between the trimmed V and J ends, which lost 4 bases and 0 bases, there was a span of 21 bases. The CDR3 loop spans 18 amino acids. The CDR3 bases are TGTGCTCTTGGGGTATGCCTCGGGGTGTATCCTTACACCGATAAACTCATCTTT. The encoded protein is CALGVCLGVYPYTDKLIF.

J is TRDJ1 and V is TRDV1, with D possibly being TRDD2 (6 bases). In germline, CDR1 is TSWWSYY, CDR2 QGS. V lost 4 bases, J lost 6 bases, and 15 bases lay in between. CDR3 length equals 14 residues. For the CDR3, the DNA is TGTGCTCTTGGGGGAAGGCCTTCCCCCCATAAACTCATCTTT. It codes for CALGGRPSPHKLIF.

The V call is TRDV1, the J call TRDJ1, with D uncertain. The V gene's germline CDR1 is TSWWSYY and CDR2 QGS. The CDR3 covers 19 residues. V was shortened by 2 bases and J by 0 bases, with 22 bases between the two germline ends. CDR3 loop: CALGEGLPKEDCNTDKLIF. In DNA form, the CDR3 reads TGTGCTCTTGGGGAAGGTCTCCCTAAGGAGGATTGTAACACCGATAAACTCATCTTT.

Only a few counts were recorded for this clone. The chain has TRDV1 and TRDJ1, with D tentatively TRDD1 or TRDD2 (5 bases each). This CDR3 spans 16 amino acids. CDR1 is TSWWSYY and CDR2 is QGS in the germline V gene. Trimming removed 2 bases from V and 0 bases from J, with 13 bases in between. The CDR3 here is CALGEYSLPYTDKLIF. The CDR3 DNA reads as TGTGCTCTTGGGGAATATAGTCTTCCGTACACCGATAAACTCATCTTT.